This TCR beta chain was identified during a study of blood T cell repertoires in COVID-19. Whole-study context: In each case, the material was cDNA or gDNA derived from T cells, B-cell-depleted T cells, or PBMCs.

In the original processing: Counts of nucleated cells, estimated from reference gene primer amplification, were obtained. Repertoires were generated with immunoSEQ multiplex PCR, while TCRdb's copy carries only in-frame clones and drops some. V, J and clone size reflect that table, while D and trimming were determined from the DNA. This table has approximately 110,000 clones, about four fifths appearing once. CDR1 is SGHDN and CDR2 is FVKESK in the germline V gene. V shed 3 bases and J 0 bases; nucleotides not matched to a gene: 8. This CDR3 is 18 amino acids long. The rearrangement joins TRBV14 to TRBJ2-7; TRBD2 agrees at 13 bases. The TCR sequence derives from a woman of 80 years or more with acute or convalescent COVID-19. The sequencing sample was made of peripheral blood. Written as DNA, the CDR3 is TGTGCCAGCAGCCAGGTCCCGGGACTAGCGGGACGCTCCTACGAGCAGTACTTC. Protein sequence: CASSQVPGLAGRSYEQYF.